This TCR beta chain was sequenced during a study of T cells in Graves' hyperthyroidism and ophthalmopathy. Study summary: The initial diagnosis was the point when peripheral blood was collected, ahead of any treatment. Study-level points and caveats: The model made its ophthalmopathy prediction, and onset followed a median approximately 7 months later.

Amplified regions were TCR beta CDR3 sequences from RNA transcripts. HTBI primers drove first-round RT-PCR of the TCR CDR3. TCRdb re-called the multiplex PCR reads through MiXCR, storing one row per CDR3 protein. The table shows some 270,000 distinct CDR3 sequences, with about 24% occurring only once. Diagnostic assessment was based on clinical symptoms, serum thyroxine and TRAb, thyroid ultrasound and orbital computed tomography. PBMCs were derived from around 10 ml fresh peripheral blood. Concerning this clonotype: The antigen remains unidentified.

Per germline, CDR1 MNHEY and CDR2 SMNVEV (reference sequence). There are 13 residues in the CDR3. V lost 6 bases and J 6 bases, leaving 15 bases between the germline ends. The TCR sequence derives from a woman between 40 and 55 years old with Graves' ophthalmopathy. This chain joins TRBV27 and TRBJ2-7; D is possibly TRBD1 or TRBD2 (5 bases each). Sequencing was done on a sample of blood. CDR3 protein: CASRNIARGEQYF. The CDR3 nucleotides read TGTGCCAGCAGGAATATAGCGAGGGGCGAGCAGTACTTC.